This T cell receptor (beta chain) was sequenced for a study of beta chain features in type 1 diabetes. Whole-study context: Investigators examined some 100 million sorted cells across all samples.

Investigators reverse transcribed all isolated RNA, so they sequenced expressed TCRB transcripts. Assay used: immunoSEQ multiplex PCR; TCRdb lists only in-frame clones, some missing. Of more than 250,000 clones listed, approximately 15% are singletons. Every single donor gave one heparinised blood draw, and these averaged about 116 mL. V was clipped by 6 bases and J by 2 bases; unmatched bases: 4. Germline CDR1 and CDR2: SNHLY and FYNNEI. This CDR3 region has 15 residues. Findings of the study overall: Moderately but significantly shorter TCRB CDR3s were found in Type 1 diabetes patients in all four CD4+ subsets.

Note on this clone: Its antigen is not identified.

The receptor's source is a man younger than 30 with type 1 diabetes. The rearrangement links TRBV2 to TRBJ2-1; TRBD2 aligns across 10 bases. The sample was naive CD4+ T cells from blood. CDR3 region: CASSVSGRTYNEQFF. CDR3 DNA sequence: TGTGCCAGCAGCGTTAGCGGGAGGACCTACAATGAGCAGTTCTTC.